This T cell receptor (beta chain) derives from a study of blood T cell repertoires in COVID-19. Study in general: The United States, Italy and Spain provided the acute and convalescent COVID-19 samples. T cells, B-cell-depleted T cells, or PBMCs supplied cDNA or gDNA.

CDR3 size: 16 residues. The V end lost 2 bases, the J end lost 7 bases, and 18 bases lay between the germline ends. From germline, CDR1 is MNHNY and CDR2 SVGAGI (reference sequence). Seattle's enrolled individuals joined amid active infection and were then monitored longitudinally. Original data processing: Reference gene primer amplification gave estimated nucleated cell counts. This table comes from immunoSEQ multiplex PCR, and its TCRdb copy is limited to in-frame clones, with some not included. D and trimming come from the DNA, and the V and J calls and clone size come from that table. This repertoire shows 250,000 to 300,000 clones, around 87% found once; its top ten account for roughly 5.6%. This clone was seen once.

The source of this sequence is a woman in her sixties or seventies with COVID-19, enrolled during active disease. The chain combines TRBV6-6 with TRBJ1-5; D perhaps matches TRBD1 (5 bases). The sequenced sample consisted of peripheral blood. DNA of the CDR3: TGTGCCAGCAGTTACCCCTCCGGGGGGGTGGGCCAGCCCCAGCATTTT. This sequence encodes CASSYPSGGVGQPQHF.